The 13 T cell receptor beta chains listed next were all sequenced from one sample in a study of T cell changes during pregnancy in multiple sclerosis. Here immunoSEQ multiplex PCR was the method, and the copy in TCRdb shows in-frame clones only, minus some. Found here are 75,000 to 100,000 clones, 91% of them singletons; the top ten hold around 1.7%. This sample comprised peripheral blood, obtained after pregnancy. All receptors derive from a female donor in good health, enrolled as a control in a pregnancy study.

The chain combines TRBV27 with TRBJ1-6; D is possibly TRBD1 (6 bases). Trimming left V 0 bases short and J 7 bases short, with 7 bases between. Germline-derived CDR1 and CDR2 are MNHEY and SMNVEV (reference sequence). The CDR3 runs to 14 residues. CDR3 in DNA: TGTGCCAGCAGTTTATCCCAGGGGAATTCACCCCTCCACTTT. Its translation: CASSLSQGNSPLHF.

The rearrangement joins TRBV5-1 to TRBJ1-1; unclear D gene. With 4 bases removed from V and 0 bases from J, the gap between germline ends came to 7 bases. This CDR3 spans 13 amino acids. Per the germline V gene, CDR1 is SGHRS and CDR2 is YFSETQ. CDR3 sequence: CASSDRVNTEAFF. The CDR3 DNA is TGCGCCAGCAGCGACCGGGTGAACACTGAAGCTTTCTTT.

The chain carries TRBV7-2 and TRBJ2-2, with D possibly matching TRBD2 (6 bases). CDR1 SGHTA and CDR2 FQGNSA come from the germline V gene. The CDR3 totals 15 residues. V gave up 0 bases and J gave up 5 bases, with 10 bases separating them. The CDR3 sequence is CASSLAARGTGELFF. Written as DNA, the CDR3 is TGTGCCAGCAGCTTAGCGGCGCGGGGAACCGGGGAGCTGTTTTTT.

V usage is TRBV5-5 and J usage is TRBJ1-4, with D perhaps matching TRBD1 (6 bases). The V end was cut by 1 base, the J end by 2 bases, with 6 bases between. Germline V CDR1 and CDR2: SGHKS, YYEKEE (reference sequence). CDR3 size: 14 residues. CDR3: CASSLTGTNEKLFF. The CDR3 DNA reads as TGTGCCAGCAGCTTGACAGGGACTAATGAAAAACTGTTTTTT.

The rearrangement joins TRBV6-5 to TRBJ1-2, with D possibly being TRBD1 (6 bases). The CDR3 consists of 14 residues. Between the trimmed V and J ends, which lost 6 bases and 5 bases, there was a span of 16 bases. Germline V gives CDR1 MNHEY, CDR2 SVGAGI. The CDR3 protein is CASRASGTFYGYTF. The DNA for the CDR3 is TGTGCCAGCAGGGCCTCCGGGACATTTTATGGCTACACCTTC.

This clone was counted once. The genes are TRBV11-2 and TRBJ1-2; perhaps TRBD1 as D (5 bases). Trimming left V 10 bases short and J 8 bases short, with 20 bases between. The V gene's germline CDR1 is SGHAT and CDR2 FQNNGV. The CDR3 totals 13 residues. Here the CDR3 reads CATQTALGIGYTF. The CDR3 DNA follows: TGTGCCACCCAGACAGCCCTAGGGATCGGCTACACCTTC.

In this sample, this clone turned up once. The gene calls are TRBV5-1 and TRBJ2-5; maybe TRBD2 (5 bases). Trimming shortened V by 4 bases and J by 5 bases, and 15 bases separated the two germline ends. This CDR3 comprises 14 residues. Germline CDR1 SGHRS, CDR2 YFSETQ. CDR3 in DNA: TGCGCCAGCAGCGGGGAGCAGCGAGGGGAGACCCAGTACTTC. Translated, it gives CASSGEQRGETQYF.

This chain uses TRBV7-2 with TRBJ1-3; a weak D match, TRBD1 (6 bases). This CDR3 has 14 amino acids. From germline, CDR1 is SGHTA and CDR2 FQGNSA. Trimming shortened V by 3 bases and J by 4 bases, and 10 bases separated the two germline ends. CDR3 in amino acids: CASSFNRAGNTIYF. The CDR3 DNA is TGTGCCAGCAGCTTTAACAGGGCCGGAAACACCATATATTTT.

In the case of this clone: At one end the junction does not follow the germline gene, possibly because of a read error. J is TRBJ2-2 and V is TRBV7-7; 11 nucleotides align to TRBD2. The CDR3 contains 17 residues. Per germline, CDR1 SSHAT and CDR2 FNYEAQ (reference sequence). The CDR3 loop reads CASSLRTSGPNTGELFF. CDR3 bases: TGTGCTAGCAGCTTAAGGACTAGCGGGCCGAACACCGGGGAGCTGTTTTTT. The full variable domain, its missing parts supplied by reference TRBV7-7 and TRBJ2-2, is GAGVSQSPRYKVTKRGQDVTLRCDPISSHATLYWYQQALGQGPEFLTYFNYEAQPDKSGLPSDRFSAERPEGSISTLTIQRTEQRDSAMYRCASSLRTSGPNTGELFFGEGSRLTVL.

V gene TRBV5-6 combines with J gene TRBJ1-3; D uncertain. CDR3 length: 14 residues. Per the germline V gene, CDR1 is SGHDT and CDR2 is YYEEEE. V was cut by 4 bases and J by 1 base, with 9 bases left in between. In DNA, the CDR3 is TGTGCCAGCAGCACGGGGTTATCTGGAAACACCATATATTTT. It codes for CASSTGLSGNTIYF.

V is TRBV6-1 and J is TRBJ2-5, with TRBD2 identical over 12 bases. Germline CDR1 and CDR2: MNHNS and SASEGT. After removal of 2 bases from V and 4 bases from J, the junction contained 11 bases not matched to a gene. CDR3 length equals 18 residues. For the CDR3, the DNA is TGTGCCAGCAGTGAAACAATTTGGACTAGCGGGGCACGAGAGACCCAGTACTTC. Encoded protein: CASSETIWTSGARETQYF.

The rearrangement joins TRBV10-3 to TRBJ2-2, with D possibly being TRBD1 (6 bases). The CDR3 extends over 15 amino acids. Germline V gives CDR1 ENHRY, CDR2 SYGVKD. V dropped 6 bases and J dropped 2 bases, with 13 bases sitting between them. The DNA of the CDR3 is TGTGCCATCAGCCTCCGACAGGATAACACCGGGGAGCTGTTTTTT. It is translated as CAISLRQDNTGELFF.

The chain carries TRBV7-2 and TRBJ1-5; 7 bases map to TRBD1. The CDR3 is 15 amino acids. The germline V gene encodes CDR1 SGHTA and CDR2 FQGNSA. Germline trimming cut 5 bases from V and 0 bases from J; bases unmatched to any gene: 4. CDR3 coding DNA: TGTGCCAGCAGCGTGGGACAGAATAGCAATCAGCCCCAGCATTTT. This gives the protein CASSVGQNSNQPQHF.